This TCR beta chain was documented in a study of cytomegalovirus exposure and HLA in healthy donors. J was trimmed by 8 bases and V by 1 base; bases with no gene match: 17. The CDR3 is 18 amino acids. Germline V lookup: CDR1 LGHNA, CDR2 YNFKEQ. Study-wide results and limits: In a later analysis, TCR association rates varied by HLA locus: DRB1 most, HLA-C fewest. Per a later analysis, 18,000 or so TCR beta sequences showed association with HLA alleles at 0.05 false discovery rate. Presence/absence analyses rested on an assumption that sequencing depth was roughly uniform across donors. Common viral pathogens seemed, in a later analysis, to connect with several of the most significant clusters.

PCR used 60 Vbeta primers and 13 Jbeta primers. Libraries were prepared by immunoSEQ multiplex PCR; TCRdb keeps only in-frame clonotypes and omits some of them. Of roughly 300,000 clones in the sample, 86% are singletons; the top ten hold around 3.7%. Comment on this clone: What it binds is not known.

The chain joins TRBV4-2 to TRBJ2-1; 7 bases are a match to TRBD2. Sequencing was done on a sample of PBMCs. The sequence was collected from a middle-aged man in good health and CMV-seropositive. The CDR3 DNA reads TGTGCCAGCAGCCAAGGCGGGCTAGCGGATCCAATGTACGATGAGCAGTTCTTC. Translated, it gives CASSQGGLADPMYDEQFF.